The 21 T cell receptor beta chains below come from one sample, sequenced in a study of Graves' ophthalmopathy and Graves' hyperthyroidism. RNA transcripts served as template for amplifying TCR beta CDR3 sequences. The authors performed first-round RT-PCR with HTBI primers and then a second-round multiplex PCR. Each CDR3 protein is one row after TCRdb ran MiXCR on the multiplex PCR reads. Counted here are about 700,000 distinct CDR3 sequences, approximately 40% occurring once; the ten biggest clones make up 44%. Sequenced: peripheral blood. The receptors derive from an adult man with Graves' ophthalmopathy.

This clonotype has a handful of counts. V usage is TRBV25-1 and J usage is TRBJ1-1; D is unresolved. The CDR3 spans 12 residues. The germline gives CDR1 MGHDK, CDR2 SYGVNS. Deletions cut 5 bases from V and 3 bases from J, with 7 bases between. The CDR3 sequence is CASSFVYTEAFF. The CDR3, as DNA: TGTGCCAGCAGTTTCGTGTACACTGAAGCTTTCTTT.

Notes on this clonotype: The junction does not match germline at one end; this may be a read error. The rearrangement uses TRBV25-1 and TRBJ1-6, with unresolved D. Looked up from germline, CDR1 is MGHDK and CDR2 is SYGVNS. The CDR3 extends over 9 amino acids. The CDR3 protein is CAGRSPLHF. CDR3 nucleotide sequence: TGTGCCGGCAGGTCACCCCTCCACTTT.

This chain joins TRBV25-1 and TRBJ1-6; D remains ambiguous. Germline V gene data show CDR1 as MGHDK and CDR2 as SYGVNS. This CDR3 contains 13 residues. V lost 1 base, J lost 13 bases, and 11 bases lay in between. The CDR3 DNA is TGTGCCAGCAGTGAATTTAATTCGGGGCCCCTCCACTTT. Translating gives CASSEFNSGPLHF.

In nucleotides, the CDR3 is TGTGCCAGCGTCACCCGGGACAGGGGATATGGCTACACCTTC. It translates to CASVTRDRGYGYTF. J is TRBJ1-2 and V is TRBV2; 10 bases align to TRBD1. The CDR3 is 14 residues long. The V segment lost 8 bases and the J segment 5 bases; nucleotides outside the gene matches: 8. From germline, CDR1 is SNHLY and CDR2 FYNNEI. Based on the CDR3 plus reference TRBV2 and TRBJ1-2, the full variable domain is EPEVTQTPSHQVTQMGQEVILRCVPISNHLYFYWYRQILGQKVEFLVSFYNNEISEKSEIFDDQFSVERPDGSNFTLKIRSTKLEDSAMYFCASVTRDRGYGYTFGSGTRLTVV.

This rearrangement joins TRBV14 to TRBJ2-7, with D possibly TRBD1 on 6 matching bases. V was cut by 3 bases and J by 2 bases, with 11 bases left in between. In germline, CDR1 is SGHDN, CDR2 FVKESK. The CDR3 spans 14 residues. The CDR3: CASSQTDSTYEQYF. CDR3 DNA sequence: TGTGCCAGCAGCCAGACGGACAGTACCTACGAGCAGTACTTC.

As to this clonotype: An end of the junction does not agree with germline; a read error may underlie this. V and J are TRBV20-1 and TRBJ2-7; D ambiguous. CDR3 size: 14 residues. Germline lookup yields CDR1 DFQATT and CDR2 SNEGSKA (reference sequence). CDR3 protein: CSVRDQDGLYEQYF. In DNA, the CDR3 is TGCAGTGTTAGAGATCAGGACGGCCTCTACGAGCAGTACTTC.

V usage is TRBV20-1 and J usage is TRBJ1-3; 9 nucleotides line up with TRBD1. The germline CDR1 and CDR2 sequences are DFQATT and SNEGSKA (reference sequence). J was trimmed by 3 bases and V by 5 bases; bases with no gene match: 8. This CDR3 is built from 15 residues. The CDR3 sequence is CSAEGQGTYGNTIYF. CDR3 nucleotides: TGCAGTGCTGAGGGACAGGGAACTTATGGAAACACCATATATTTT.

This chain joins TRBV9 and TRBJ1-1; no definite D call. The germline V gene has CDR1 SGDLS and CDR2 YYNGEE. CDR3 length equals 13 residues. Deletions cut 3 bases from V and 6 bases from J, with 12 bases between. The CDR3 DNA reads TGTGCCAGCAGCGCCTTGAGGGAGGCTGAAGCTTTCTTT. Translated: CASSALREAEAFF.

Comments on this clonotype: Just one base apart from a much larger clone, this may be a read error. The chain joins TRBV10-1 to TRBJ1-2; D remains ambiguous. The CDR3 sequence is 13 residues long. The germline V gene encodes CDR1 WNHNN and CDR2 SYGVQD (reference sequence). This chain's CDR3 is CASSDLPDSGYAF. The CDR3 DNA is TGCGCCAGCAGTGATCTTCCGGATTCTGGCTACGCCTTC.

The chain joins TRBV7-9 to TRBJ1-1, with a possible D match to TRBD1 (6 bases). Germline CDR1 reads SEHNR; CDR2 reads FQNEAQ (reference sequence). The CDR3 has 14 amino acids. V was clipped by 5 bases and J by 5 bases, with 15 bases between them. The CDR3 DNA reads as TGTGCCAGCAGCATCCAGGGGACATGGACTGAAGCTTTCTTT. It encodes CASSIQGTWTEAFF.

Turning to this clonotype: A read error may explain this, as a much larger clone is one base away. The J gene is TRBJ1-5, the V gene TRBV2; maybe TRBD1 (6 bases). This CDR3 has 14 amino acids. Germline V gene data show CDR1 as SNHLY and CDR2 as FYNNEI. The CDR3 region has the DNA TGTGCCAGCAGTGAAGTCAGGGGCAATCAGCCCCGGCATTTT. Protein: CASSEVRGNQPRHF.

The chain uses TRBV20-1 and TRBJ2-5; unclear D gene. The CDR3 is 14 amino acids. V dropped 1 base and J dropped 3 bases, with 12 bases sitting between them. The germline gives CDR1 DFQATT, CDR2 SNEGSKA (reference sequence). The CDR3 region is CSARVSLGKETQYF. CDR3 nucleotide sequence: TGCAGTGCTAGAGTGTCTCTAGGGAAAGAGACCCAGTACTTC.

This chain uses TRBV2 with TRBJ1-2; D unresolved. The V end was cut by 4 bases, the J end by 12 bases, with 3 bases between. Germline-derived CDR1 and CDR2 are SNHLY and FYNNEI. The CDR3 contains 8 residues. CDR3 in amino acids: CASSVNTF. The CDR3, as DNA: TGTGCCAGCAGTGTGAACACCTTC.

This clonotype has more than one count but fewer than ten. The J gene is TRBJ1-2, the V gene TRBV19; perhaps TRBD1 as D (6 bases). The CDR3 contains 17 residues. Deletions cut 4 bases from V and 7 bases from J, with 25 bases between. The germline V gene encodes CDR1 LNHDA and CDR2 SQIVND (reference sequence). The CDR3 region is CASSRDPGHPQFFGYTF. The CDR3 DNA reads TGTGCCAGTAGTAGGGATCCGGGACACCCTCAATTCTTTGGCTACACCTTC.

This chain connects TRBV6-6 to TRBJ2-5; 7 positions match TRBD1. The V segment lost 5 bases and the J segment 1 base; nucleotides outside the gene matches: 16. The CDR3 extends over 18 amino acids. Looked up from germline, CDR1 is MNHNY and CDR2 is SVGAGI (reference sequence). In nucleotides, the CDR3 is TGTGCCAGCAGTGAAAGGGGCCGGGACAGCCTCTCCCAAGAGACCCAGTACTTC. Amino acid sequence: CASSERGRDSLSQETQYF.

This clonotype was observed at least ten times. This chain's CDR3 is CASAKLGQGEETQYF. The CDR3 coding sequence is TGTGCCAGCGCTAAACTGGGACAGGGTGAGGAGACCCAGTACTTC. The chain has TRBV7-9 and TRBJ2-5; 9 nucleotides match TRBD1. The V segment lost 8 bases and the J segment 5 bases; nucleotides outside the gene matches: 12. Germline V gives CDR1 SEHNR, CDR2 FQNEAQ (reference sequence). This CDR3 spans 15 amino acids.

V is TRBV7-9 and J is TRBJ2-7, with 8 bases lining up with TRBD1. Germline V gene data show CDR1 as SEHNR and CDR2 as FQNEAQ (reference sequence). This CDR3 region has 13 residues. Germline trimming cut 6 bases from V and 2 bases from J; bases unmatched to any gene: 3. The CDR3 DNA reads TGTGCCAGCAGATACAGGGGGGCCTACGAGCAGTACTTC. It translates to CASRYRGAYEQYF.

This clonotype came up many times. V gene TRBV10-3 combines with J gene TRBJ2-7, with 7 nucleotides matching TRBD2. The CDR3 is 15 amino acids. The J segment lost 3 bases and the V segment lost 2 bases, leaving 7 bases of the junction unmatched. CDR1 is ENHRY and CDR2 is SYGVKD in the germline V gene. The CDR3: CAISETGSGGYEQYF. The DNA for the CDR3 is TGTGCCATCAGTGAGACCGGGTCGGGAGGCTACGAGCAGTACTTC.

The V and J genes are TRBV2 and TRBJ1-1, with D possibly matching TRBD1 (6 bases). This CDR3 is 14 amino acids long. The V end lost 3 bases, the J end lost 1 base, and 9 bases lay between the germline ends. From germline, CDR1 is SNHLY and CDR2 FYNNEI. In DNA form, the CDR3 reads TGTGCCAGCAGTGATCGGACAGAGAACACTGAAGCTTTCTTT. It encodes CASSDRTENTEAFF.

This clonotype occurred a few times. Its ends do not fully match the called genes, so a read error is possible. The chain uses TRBV10-2 and TRBJ1-1, with a possible D match to TRBD1 (5 bases). The CDR3 has 17 residues. Germline assignment: CDR1 WSHSY and CDR2 SAAADI. CDR3 region: CASSPRDAGLGYTEAFF. The CDR3 DNA reads as TGTGCCAGCAGCCCGAGGGACGCAGGTCTGGGGTACACTGAAGCTTTCTTT.

In this sample, this clonotype turned up a few times. V gene TRBV7-9 combines with J gene TRBJ2-5; 8 bases map to TRBD1. V shed 5 bases, J shed 4 bases, and the junction held 6 bases outside the gene matches. This CDR3 comprises 14 residues. Per the germline V gene, CDR1 is SEHNR and CDR2 is FQNEAQ (reference sequence). CDR3 in amino acids: CASSPSGGGETQYF. The CDR3 DNA is TGTGCCAGCAGCCCTTCAGGGGGCGGAGAGACCCAGTACTTC.